The 22 T cell receptor beta chains listed next were all sequenced from one sample in a study of beta chain features in type 1 diabetes. These TCRs are of unknown antigen specificity. Study-wide findings and caveats: There was a moderate but significant shortening of TCRB CDR3s in all four CD4+ subsets of Type 1 diabetes patients.

Since all of the isolated RNA was reverse transcribed, expressed TCRB transcripts were what got sequenced. Sequencing was performed with immunoSEQ multiplex PCR; in TCRdb, only in-frame clones are kept and a portion is missing. This table has 600,000 to 700,000 clones, around 12% appearing once. Sequencing was performed on naive CD4+ T cells from blood. Receptor source: a man aged 25 to 40 with type 1 diabetes.

The chain links TRBV18 to TRBJ1-2, with TRBD1 matching over 10 bases. The V gene's germline CDR1 is KGHSH and CDR2 LQKENI. This CDR3 has 12 amino acids. After removal of 6 bases from V and 10 bases from J, the junction contained 5 bases not matched to a gene. The CDR3 DNA follows: TGTGCCAGCTCCGGGGGACAGGGGAACTACACCTTC. It encodes CASSGGQGNYTF. The full variable domain, in which reference TRBV18 and TRBJ1-2 provide the parts outside the CDR3, is NAGVMQNPRHLVRRRGQEARLRCSPMKGHSHVYWYRQLPEEGLKFMVYLQKENIIDESGMPKERFSAEFPKEGPSILRIQQVVRGDSAAYFCASSGGQGNYTFGSGTRLTVV.

This clone was seen only a few times. This chain joins TRBV19 and TRBJ2-7, with a possible D match to TRBD2 (5 bases). The germline CDR1 and CDR2 sequences are LNHDA and SQIVND (reference sequence). The length of the CDR3 is 14 residues. V lost 0 bases and J lost 6, with 12 bases in between. CDR3 sequence reads: CASSIDRTAGEQYF. CDR3 DNA: TGTGCCAGTAGTATAGATCGGACGGCGGGCGAGCAGTACTTC.

The J gene is TRBJ2-3, the V gene TRBV7-9; D may match TRBD1 or TRBD2 (5 bases each). The germline gives CDR1 SEHNR, CDR2 FQNEAQ (reference sequence). V lost 6 bases to trimming and J lost 0 bases, with 13 bases between them. The CDR3 is 15 residues long. DNA for the CDR3: TGTGCCAGCAGTATGGGGGTTAGTAGCACAGATACGCAGTATTTT. This codes for CASSMGVSSTDTQYF.

This clone appeared a few times. The V gene is TRBV29-1, the J gene TRBJ2-1; 13 positions agree with TRBD2. Germline V CDR1 and CDR2: SQVTM, ANQGSEA. J lost 7 bases, V lost 1 base, and 10 bases had no gene match. The CDR3 covers 17 residues. The CDR3 spells CSVEALVTSGGSNEQFF. The CDR3 nucleotides are TGCAGCGTTGAAGCATTAGTGACTAGCGGGGGGAGTAATGAGCAGTTCTTC.

V usage is TRBV7-7 and J usage is TRBJ2-3; tentatively, D is TRBD2 (5 bases). This CDR3 is built from 14 residues. Germline CDR1 reads SSHAT; CDR2 reads FNYEAQ (reference sequence). This chain's CDR3 is CASAIGPRTDTQYF. In DNA, the CDR3 is TGTGCTAGCGCGATCGGGCCCCGCACAGATACGCAGTATTTT. The full variable domain, rest sourced from reference TRBV7-7 and TRBJ2-3, is GAGVSQSPRYKVTKRGQDVTLRCDPISSHATLYWYQQALGQGPEFLTYFNYEAQPDKSGLPSDRFSAERPEGSISTLTIQRTEQRDSAMYRCASAIGPRTDTQYFGPGTRLTVL.

V is TRBV10-3 and J is TRBJ2-3; the D is unclear. Germline V gene sequence: CDR1 ENHRY, CDR2 SYGVKD. The length of the CDR3 is 14 residues. Trimming removed 0 bases at V and 6 bases at J, with 10 bases between. CDR3 amino acids: CAISESVVADTQYF. The DNA for the CDR3 is TGTGCCATCAGTGAGTCAGTGGTGGCGGATACGCAGTATTTT.

About this clone itself: Other DNA sequences from this sample encode an identical CDR3 as well. The CDR3 DNA reads TGTGCCAGCAGCTTAACGTCCGGGGAGACCCAGTACTTC. Translating gives CASSLTSGETQYF. The V call is TRBV7-2, the J call TRBJ2-5; D is undetermined. Trimming removed 2 bases from V and 5 bases from J, with 9 bases in between. This CDR3 has 13 amino acids. Germline V gives CDR1 SGHTA, CDR2 FQGNSA.

The chain carries TRBV5-1 and TRBJ2-3, with 9 bases identical to TRBD2. CDR3 length equals 16 residues. From germline, CDR1 is SGHRS and CDR2 YFSETQ. V gave up 0 bases and J gave up 7 bases; unmatched junction bases: 9. The CDR3 protein is CASSLGVGTSLHTQYF. CDR3 nucleotides: TGCGCCAGCAGCTTGGGGGTCGGGACTAGCCTCCATACGCAGTATTTT.

The chain is built from TRBV19 and TRBJ1-1; D is ambiguous. CDR1 and CDR2 from the germline V gene are LNHDA and SQIVND (reference sequence). V was shortened by 4 bases and J by 0 bases, with 12 bases between the two germline ends. The CDR3 contains 15 residues. The CDR3 region is CASSTSLQLNTEAFF. In nucleotides, the CDR3 is TGTGCCAGTAGTACGAGCCTCCAATTGAACACTGAAGCTTTCTTT.

This clone appeared a single time. V and J are TRBV6-5 and TRBJ2-7, with a tentative D call TRBD1 (6 bases). This CDR3 is built from 13 residues. CDR1 and CDR2 (germline): MNHEY, SVGAGI. V dropped 6 bases and J dropped 0 bases, with 9 bases sitting between them. The CDR3 DNA reads TGTGCCAGCAGACAGACAGGCTCCTACGAGCAGTACTTC. Protein product: CASRQTGSYEQYF.

The rearrangement joins TRBV7-8 to TRBJ1-5; D unresolved. CDR3 length: 14 amino acids. Trimming left V 0 bases short and J 5 bases short, with 8 bases between. From germline, CDR1 is SGHVS and CDR2 FQNEAQ. As DNA, the CDR3 is TGTGCCAGCAGCTTAGCGTCGAGGGATCAGCCCCAGCATTTT. It is translated as CASSLASRDQPQHF.

This clone was observed a handful of times. The chain has TRBV11-2 and TRBJ1-2, with D possibly matching TRBD1 (5 bases). In germline, CDR1 is SGHAT, CDR2 FQNNGV. The CDR3 has 11 residues. V was clipped by 5 bases and J by 5 bases, with 6 bases between them. The CDR3 bases are TGTGCCAGCAGCCAGGGATATGGCTACACCTTC. Residues: CASSQGYGYTF.

The gene calls are TRBV2 and TRBJ1-2; 8 bases agree with TRBD1. The CDR3 loop spans 15 amino acids. Trimming at V came to 6 bases and at J to 8 bases, leaving 14 bases not matched to a gene. Germline CDR1 is SNHLY and CDR2 is FYNNEI. In DNA, the CDR3 is TGTGCCAGCAGGCTCACGGACAGGGAAATCGAGGGCTACACCTTC. This encodes CASRLTDREIEGYTF.

This chain uses TRBV7-2 with TRBJ2-1, with D possibly matching TRBD2 (6 bases). This CDR3 contains 13 residues. Germline loops: CDR1 SGHTA, CDR2 FQGNSA. With 5 bases removed from V and 3 bases from J, the gap between germline ends came to 8 bases. CDR3 DNA: TGTGCCAGCAGCCGCGGGATCTACAATGAGCAGTTCTTC. Encoded protein: CASSRGIYNEQFF.

The rearrangement joins TRBV7-2 to TRBJ1-2; D gene uncertain. Trimming took off 5 bases at V and 1 base at J, with 17 bases between the two ends. The CDR3 is 16 residues long. Germline CDR1 is SGHTA and CDR2 is FQGNSA. DNA for the CDR3: TGTGCCAGCAGCCCCTTCGGGCCGCGAAATAACTATGGCTACACCTTC. Translated: CASSPFGPRNNYGYTF.

This clone occurred a few times. The V call is TRBV6-5, the J call TRBJ2-1; no firm D call. CDR3 length: 13 amino acids. Germline lookup yields CDR1 MNHEY and CDR2 SVGAGI. With 0 bases removed from V and 6 bases from J, the gap between germline ends came to 6 bases. CDR3 loop: CASSYSVSNEQFF. The CDR3 DNA follows: TGTGCCAGCAGTTACTCGGTCTCCAATGAGCAGTTCTTC.

At least ten counts were recorded for this clone. CDR3 sequence: CASKRTDNEKLFF. CDR3 in DNA: TGTGCCAGCAAACGGACGGATAATGAAAAACTGTTTTTT. The V and J genes are TRBV27 and TRBJ1-4, with D unresolved. CDR3 length: 13 amino acids. V lost 7 bases to trimming and J lost 4 bases, with 10 bases between them. Germline lookup yields CDR1 MNHEY and CDR2 SMNVEV (reference sequence).

This chain connects TRBV10-2 to TRBJ1-4; D gene ambiguous. V was shortened by 4 bases and J by 2 bases, with 11 bases between the two germline ends. Germline lookup yields CDR1 WSHSY and CDR2 SAAADI. The CDR3 loop spans 15 amino acids. CDR3: CASSGTAGTNEKLFF. The CDR3 DNA reads as TGCGCCAGCAGTGGGACGGCGGGGACTAATGAAAAACTGTTTTTT.

The gene calls are TRBV9 and TRBJ2-7; TRBD2 matches 10 bases. This CDR3 comprises 17 residues. The germline V gene has CDR1 SGDLS and CDR2 YYNGEE. V shed 3 bases, J shed 0 bases, and the junction held 9 bases outside the gene matches. CDR3 in DNA: TGTGCCAGCAGCGGAGCGGGGGGGAACCCAAGCTCCTACGAGCAGTACTTC. Protein: CASSGAGGNPSSYEQYF. Drawing the rest from reference TRBV9 and TRBJ2-7, the complete variable domain is DSGVTQTPKHLITATGQRVTLRCSPRSGDLSVYWYQQSLDQGLQFLIQYYNGEERAKGNILERFSAQQFPDLHSELNLSSLELGDSALYFCASSGAGGNPSSYEQYFGPGTRLTVT.

This clone has more than one count but fewer than ten. The chain recombines TRBV18 with TRBJ2-6; D not certain. This CDR3 comprises 17 residues. Germline loops: CDR1 KGHSH, CDR2 LQKENI. Deletions cut 6 bases from V and 0 bases from J, with 15 bases between. For the CDR3, the DNA is TGTGCCAGCTCGTTCCGGGTCAGCAGCTCTGGGGCCAACGTCCTGACTTTC. This encodes CASSFRVSSSGANVLTF. The entire variable domain, with the rest obtained from reference TRBV18 and TRBJ2-6, is as follows: NAGVMQNPRHLVRRRGQEARLRCSPMKGHSHVYWYRQLPEEGLKFMVYLQKENIIDESGMPKERFSAEFPKEGPSILRIQQVVRGDSAAYFCASSFRVSSSGANVLTFGAGSRLTVL.

This sequence joins TRBV7-2 and TRBJ1-6; no clear D. V shed 5 bases and J shed 11 bases, with 10 bases lying between them. This CDR3 is built from 12 residues. Per the germline V gene, CDR1 is SGHTA and CDR2 is FQGNSA. CDR3 sequence: CASSLSRTPLHF. Written as DNA, the CDR3 is TGTGCCAGCAGCCTCAGCCGAACACCCCTCCACTTT.

This clone was seen a few times. The chain couples TRBV7-2 to TRBJ2-1; 7 nucleotides match TRBD1. The germline V gene has CDR1 SGHTA and CDR2 FQGNSA. The CDR3 covers 13 residues. V dropped 5 bases and J dropped 8; count of bases not matched to a gene: 6. CDR3 residues: CASSQGGWDEQFF. CDR3 sequence (DNA): TGTGCCAGCAGCCAAGGGGGCTGGGATGAGCAGTTCTTC.